The clone carrying this T cell receptor (beta chain) showed up just a few times. The CDR3 totals 15 residues. Trimming pared 8 bases from V and 1 base from J, leaving 14 bases between. This record comes from a study of T-cell reconstitution after alpha-beta-depleted transplantation in children. The authors prepared the TCRbeta library with unique molecular identifiers. MiXCR, run by TCRdb on the PCR reads, gives a single entry per CDR3 protein. The sample contains hundreds of thousands of distinct CDR3 sequences, around 13% of which appear only once. The input for sequencing was PBMCs from the stem cell graft donor, taken from the stem cell graft. This receptor was identified in a human donor who donated a stem cell graft to a child with combined immunodeficiency. The chain has TRBV12-3 or TRBV12-4 and TRBJ2-2; tentative D call: TRBD1 (6 bases). In DNA, the CDR3 is TGTGCCAGCCCTGGGGGCTCTCTGAACACCGGGGAGCTGTTTTTT. Amino acid sequence: CASPGGSLNTGELFF.